The 23 T cell receptor beta chains given below trace back to one sample, sequenced in a study of blood T cell repertoires in COVID-19. Sequencing used immunoSEQ multiplex PCR; TCRdb keeps in-frame clones, though not all of them. The table includes hundreds of thousands of clones, roughly 90% detected once. Sequencing used PBMCs or T cells enriched from blood (not recorded which). Receptor source: a young woman with acute COVID-19.

V gene TRBV30 combines with J gene TRBJ1-3; 7 nucleotides align to TRBD1. The V segment lost 1 base and the J segment 1 base; nucleotides outside the gene matches: 4. There are 15 residues in the CDR3. Germline CDR1 reads GTSNPN; CDR2 reads SVGIG (reference sequence). The CDR3 DNA follows: TGTGCCTGGAGTGCTGACAGGGTGTCTGGAAACACCATATATTTT. Translation gives CAWSADRVSGNTIYF.

Here the CDR3 DNA reads TGTGCCAGCAGCCCGTTCCAGCGGGAAATACCCTACGAGCAGTACTTC. Amino acids: CASSPFQREIPYEQYF. V is TRBV5-8 and J is TRBJ2-7; 7 positions match TRBD2. CDR1 and CDR2 (germline): SGHTS, YDEGEE. The CDR3 totals 16 residues. The trim removed 4 bases at V and 2 bases at J, leaving 12 bases unmatched.

This chain joins TRBV12-5 and TRBJ2-7; D is possibly TRBD2 (5 bases). Trimming removed 4 bases at V and 3 bases at J, with 19 bases between. Germline CDR1 and CDR2: LGHNT and FRNRAP. The CDR3 runs to 16 residues. In DNA form, the CDR3 reads TGTGCTAGTGGTTCCCCGACAAGCGGCAGATTCTACGAGCAGTACTTC. This gives the protein CASGSPTSGRFYEQYF.

V and J are TRBV10-3 and TRBJ1-1, with D possibly TRBD1 on 5 matching bases. The ends were cut back, 3 bases at V and 0 bases at J, with 17 bases in the middle. The CDR3 is made up of 17 amino acids. The germline V gene has CDR1 ENHRY and CDR2 SYGVKD. CDR3 protein: CAISDGRGFKMNTEAFF. The CDR3 DNA reads TGTGCCATCAGTGACGGTCGGGGGTTCAAGATGAACACTGAAGCTTTCTTT.

This chain links TRBV2 with TRBJ1-4; 9 bases are shared with TRBD1. The CDR3 sequence is 14 residues long. With V trimmed by 6 bases and J by 8 bases, 7 bases remained unmatched. Germline assignment: CDR1 SNHLY and CDR2 FYNNEI. The CDR3 spells CASRDRGGSEKLFF. CDR3 in DNA: TGTGCCAGCAGGGACAGGGGAGGGAGCGAAAAACTGTTTTTT.

This chain joins TRBV5-4 and TRBJ2-7; the D is unclear. Trimming stripped 0 bases from V and 1 base from J, with 8 bases between. Germline V gene sequence: CDR1 SGHNT, CDR2 YYREEE (reference sequence). The CDR3 totals 14 residues. CDR3 region: CASSLGRYSYEQYF. For the CDR3, the DNA is TGTGCCAGCAGCTTGGGGCGGTATTCCTACGAGCAGTACTTC.

The V gene is TRBV18, the J gene TRBJ2-5; 9 nucleotides agree with TRBD1. The CDR3 is 18 amino acids. Looked up from germline, CDR1 is KGHSH and CDR2 is LQKENI. The V segment lost 3 bases and the J segment 5 bases; nucleotides outside the gene matches: 16. As DNA, the CDR3 is TGTGCCAGCTCACCCACCCGGGGAACAGGGGGCGTTTGGGAGACCCAGTACTTC. Encoded protein: CASSPTRGTGGVWETQYF.

The chain employs TRBV7-6 and TRBJ2-7, with 9 positions matching TRBD2. V gave up 1 base and J gave up 0 bases; unmatched junction bases: 10. This CDR3 comprises 18 residues. Germline V CDR1 and CDR2: SGHVS, FNYEAQ. The CDR3 region is CASSLVGTSFSSSYEQYF. The CDR3 coding sequence is TGTGCCAGCAGCTTAGTCGGGACTAGCTTTTCTAGCTCCTACGAGCAGTACTTC.

Only one count was recorded for this clone. This chain joins TRBV12-3 or TRBV12-4 and TRBJ1-1; D remains unclear. CDR3 size: 12 residues. The V end lost 6 bases, the J end lost 2 bases, and 7 bases lay between the germline ends. CDR3 region: CASSPFNTEAFF. DNA of the CDR3: TGTGCCAGCAGCCCCTTCAACACTGAAGCTTTCTTT.

This chain connects TRBV7-2 to TRBJ2-7, with 9 bases aligning to TRBD2. The CDR3 length is 15 residues. Per germline, CDR1 SGHTA and CDR2 FQGNSA. V was pared by 2 bases and J by 3 bases, with 5 bases of the junction left unmatched. CDR3: CASSLTGLANYEQYF. CDR3 coding DNA: TGTGCCAGCAGCTTAACGGGACTAGCAAACTACGAGCAGTACTTC.

J is TRBJ2-1 and V is TRBV19; perhaps TRBD2 as D (7 bases). Trimming stripped 2 bases from V and 5 bases from J, with 16 bases between. From germline, CDR1 is LNHDA and CDR2 SQIVND (reference sequence). This CDR3 is built from 16 residues. The CDR3 is CASSILLGGVHNEQFF. Written as DNA, the CDR3 is TGTGCCAGTAGTATACTACTAGGGGGGGTCCACAATGAGCAGTTCTTC.

This clone was seen only once. The chain links TRBV11-2 to TRBJ2-1, with 10 bases aligning to TRBD2. CDR3 length equals 16 residues. V lost 5 bases and J lost 4; bases outside the gene matches: 8. Germline CDR1 SGHAT, CDR2 FQNNGV. As DNA, the CDR3 is TGTGCCAGCAGCAACCCGACTAGCGGGTCTTACAATGAGCAGTTCTTC. Its translation: CASSNPTSGSYNEQFF.

This chain uses TRBV7-2 with TRBJ1-1; no clear D. Germline values: CDR1 SGHTA, CDR2 FQGNSA. CDR3 size: 14 residues. Between the trimmed V and J ends, which lost 3 bases and 2 bases, there was a span of 10 bases. CDR3: CASSLGGYNTEAFF. The CDR3 DNA sequence: TGTGCCAGCAGCTTGGGAGGCTATAACACTGAAGCTTTCTTT.

This clone was observed a single time. The V and J genes are TRBV5-1 and TRBJ2-2; TRBD1 is a possible D gene (5 bases). Germline CDR1 reads SGHRS; CDR2 reads YFSETQ. There are 16 residues in the CDR3. Trimming cost V 0 bases and J 4 bases, with 13 bases left between them. CDR3 sequence: CASSLAGRDPTGELFF. The CDR3, as DNA: TGCGCCAGCAGCTTGGCCGGCAGGGATCCCACCGGGGAGCTGTTTTTT.

The DNA of the CDR3 is TGTGCCAGCAGTTCCTGGGAGTCCGGGTATAGCAATCAGCCCCAGCATTTT. Translated, it gives CASSSWESGYSNQPQHF. This sequence joins TRBV7-9 and TRBJ1-5; no definite D call. The CDR3 runs to 17 residues. CDR1 and CDR2 (germline): SEHNR, FQNEAQ (reference sequence). V was cut by 6 bases and J by 0 bases, with 18 bases left in between.

This clone was found once. CDR3 in amino acids: CASSLQGTYEQYF. The CDR3 coding sequence is TGTGCCAGCAGCTTGCAGGGAACCTACGAGCAGTACTTC. The chain combines TRBV5-5 with TRBJ2-7; tentatively, D is TRBD1 (5 bases). In germline, CDR1 is SGHKS, CDR2 YYEKEE (reference sequence). The CDR3 loop spans 13 amino acids. Trimming took off 1 base at V and 2 bases at J, with 7 bases between the two ends. The variable domain in full, completed from reference TRBV5-5 and TRBJ2-7, reads DAGVTQSPTHLIKTRGQQVTLRCSPISGHKSVSWYQQVLGQGPQFIFQYYEKEERGRGNFPDRFSARQFPNYSSELNVNALLLGDSALYLCASSLQGTYEQYFGPGTRLTVT.

This clone has just one count. The chain joins TRBV6-5 to TRBJ1-3; D ambiguous. The CDR3 is 15 residues long. The V end lost 6 bases, the J end lost 0 bases, and 12 bases lay between the germline ends. Per the germline V gene, CDR1 is MNHEY and CDR2 is SVGAGI. Here the CDR3 reads CASSRLPSSGNTIYF. In DNA, the CDR3 is TGTGCCAGCAGCCGACTACCGAGCTCTGGAAACACCATATATTTT.

The V and J genes are TRBV27 and TRBJ2-1; 13 positions match TRBD2. Germline CDR1 MNHEY, CDR2 SMNVEV (reference sequence). Losses at the gene ends were 5 bases for V and 8 bases for J; bases not matched to a gene: 12. This CDR3 spans 17 amino acids. The CDR3 DNA follows: TGTGCCAGCAGTCCAGGACTAGCGGGAGTTCTCGGCGATGAGCAGTTCTTC. Its translation: CASSPGLAGVLGDEQFF.

The genes are TRBV28 and TRBJ2-1, with TRBD2 identical over 7 bases. CDR1 and CDR2 from the germline V gene are MDHEN and SYDVKM. The CDR3 covers 13 residues. Germline trimming cut 10 bases from V and 7 bases from J; bases unmatched to any gene: 10. The CDR3 DNA reads as TGTGCCACACGGGAGGCCCTCTGGAATGAGCAGTTCTTC. Amino acids: CATREALWNEQFF.

V gene TRBV25-1 combines with J gene TRBJ1-6; TRBD1 agrees at 7 bases. This CDR3 has 12 amino acids. The junction had 0 bases not matched to a gene; V was cut back by 6 bases and J by 7 bases. From germline, CDR1 is MGHDK and CDR2 SYGVNS. CDR3 residues: CASRDRNSPLHF. DNA for the CDR3: TGTGCCAGCAGGGACAGGAATTCACCCCTCCACTTT.

This clone was detected only once. Other DNA variants within this sample encode the same CDR3. The gene calls are TRBV5-1 and TRBJ2-5; 12 positions agree with TRBD2. CDR3 size: 16 residues. Germline CDR1 reads SGHRS; CDR2 reads YFSETQ. Losses at the gene ends were 2 bases for V and 2 bases for J; bases not matched to a gene: 4. CDR3 residues: CASSLVLAGGQETQYF. As DNA, the CDR3 is TGCGCCAGCAGCTTAGTGCTAGCGGGAGGGCAAGAGACCCAGTACTTC. The complete variable domain, with remaining parts taken from reference TRBV5-1 and TRBJ2-5, reads KAGVTQTPRYLIKTRGQQVTLSCSPISGHRSVSWYQQTPGQGLQFLFEYFSETQRNKGNFPGRFSGRQFSNSRSEMNVSTLELGDSALYLCASSLVLAGGQETQYFGPGTRLLVL.

The J gene is TRBJ2-5, the V gene TRBV5-1; 7 bases fit TRBD2. CDR1 and CDR2 from the germline V gene are SGHRS and YFSETQ. CDR3 size: 16 residues. The V and J ends lost 1 base and 1 base, in that order; junction bases with no gene match: 7. The CDR3 here is CASSLSGMGIQETQYF. As DNA, the CDR3 is TGCGCCAGCAGCTTGAGCGGGATGGGTATCCAAGAGACCCAGTACTTC. The full variable domain, with the rest looked up from reference TRBV5-1 and TRBJ2-5, is KAGVTQTPRYLIKTRGQQVTLSCSPISGHRSVSWYQQTPGQGLQFLFEYFSETQRNKGNFPGRFSGRQFSNSRSEMNVSTLELGDSALYLCASSLSGMGIQETQYFGPGTRLLVL.

The V gene is TRBV25-1, the J gene TRBJ2-5; 9 positions agree with TRBD2. Trimming took 8 bases from V and 6 from J; bases not matched to a gene: 16. This CDR3 is 16 amino acids long. CDR1 is MGHDK and CDR2 is SYGVNS in the germline V gene. CDR3 sequence reads: CASPKRASGIRKTQYF. Here the CDR3 DNA reads TGTGCCAGCCCCAAAAGGGCTAGCGGGATTAGAAAGACCCAGTACTTC.